This entry concerns a single T cell receptor beta chain. The antigen remains undetermined. These data come from a study of shared clonotypes between healthy human individuals. The study's findings and limits: Incomplete sequencing of sorted subsets was indicated by rarefaction despite large depth. The donor pool, a small one, limited the genetic and exposure-history diversity represented.

CDR1 and CDR2 from the germline V gene are PRHDT and FYEKMQ (reference sequence). This CDR3 spans 15 amino acids. V shed 4 bases and J 7 bases; nucleotides not matched to a gene: 9. Sequencing was performed with immunoSEQ multiplex PCR; in TCRdb, only in-frame clones are kept and a portion is missing. The table shows more than 2,000,000 clones, with around 94% occurring only once. The TCR sequence derives from a man younger than 35 in good health. The chain recombines TRBV13 with TRBJ1-2; 10 bases agree with TRBD1. What was sequenced was naive CD4+ T cells sorted from blood. Subset specified: CD45RA+ positively selected. Written as DNA, the CDR3 is TGTGCCAGCAGCTCCCGGACAGGGGGAGTACCTGGCTACACCTTC. It specifies CASSSRTGGVPGYTF.